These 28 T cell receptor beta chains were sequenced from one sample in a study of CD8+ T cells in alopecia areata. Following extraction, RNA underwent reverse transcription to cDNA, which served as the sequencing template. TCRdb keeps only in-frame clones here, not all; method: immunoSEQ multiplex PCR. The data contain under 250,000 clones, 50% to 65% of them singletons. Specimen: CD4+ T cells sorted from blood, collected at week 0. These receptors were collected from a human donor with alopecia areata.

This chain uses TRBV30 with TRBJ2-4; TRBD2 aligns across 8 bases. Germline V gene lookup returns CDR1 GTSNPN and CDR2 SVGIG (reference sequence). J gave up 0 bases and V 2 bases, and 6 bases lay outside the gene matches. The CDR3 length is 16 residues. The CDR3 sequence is CAWSRRGALAKNIQYF. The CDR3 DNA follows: TGTGCCTGGAGTCGGCGGGGGGCTCTAGCCAAAAACATTCAGTACTTC.

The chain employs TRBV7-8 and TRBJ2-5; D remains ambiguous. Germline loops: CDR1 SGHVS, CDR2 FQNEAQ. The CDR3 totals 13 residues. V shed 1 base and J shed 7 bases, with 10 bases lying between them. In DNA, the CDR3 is TGTGCCAGCAGCTTAGGAGAACCGGGGACCCAGTACTTC. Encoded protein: CASSLGEPGTQYF.

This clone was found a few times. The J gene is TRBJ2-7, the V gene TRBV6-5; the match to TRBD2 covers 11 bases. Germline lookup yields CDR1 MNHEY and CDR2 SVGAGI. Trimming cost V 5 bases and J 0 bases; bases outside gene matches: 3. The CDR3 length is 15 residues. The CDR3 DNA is TGTGCCAGCAGTCGGGGACTAGCGGACTCCTACGAGCAGTACTTC. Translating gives CASSRGLADSYEQYF.

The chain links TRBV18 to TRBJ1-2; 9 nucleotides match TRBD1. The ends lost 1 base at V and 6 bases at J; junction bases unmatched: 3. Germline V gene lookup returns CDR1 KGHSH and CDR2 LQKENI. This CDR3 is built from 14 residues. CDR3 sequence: CASSPRGQGNGYTF. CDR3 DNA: TGTGCCAGCTCACCACGCGGACAGGGGAATGGCTACACCTTC.

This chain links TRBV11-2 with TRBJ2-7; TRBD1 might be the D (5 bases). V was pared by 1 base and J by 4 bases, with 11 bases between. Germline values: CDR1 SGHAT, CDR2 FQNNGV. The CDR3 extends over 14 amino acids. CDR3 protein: CASSLAQGVYEQYF. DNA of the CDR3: TGTGCCAGCAGCTTAGCTCAGGGTGTGTACGAGCAGTACTTC.

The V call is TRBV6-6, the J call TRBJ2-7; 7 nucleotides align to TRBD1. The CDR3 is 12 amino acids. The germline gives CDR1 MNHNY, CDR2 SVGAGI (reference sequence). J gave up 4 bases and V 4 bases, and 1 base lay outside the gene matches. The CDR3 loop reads CASSSTGYEQYF. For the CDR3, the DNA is TGTGCCAGCAGTTCGACAGGGTACGAGCAGTACTTC.

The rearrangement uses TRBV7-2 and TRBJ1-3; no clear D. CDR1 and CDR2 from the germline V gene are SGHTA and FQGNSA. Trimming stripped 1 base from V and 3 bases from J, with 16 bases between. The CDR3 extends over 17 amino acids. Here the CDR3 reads CASSLVALERVGNTIYF. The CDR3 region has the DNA TGTGCCAGCAGCTTAGTTGCTTTGGAGAGGGTTGGAAACACCATATATTTT.

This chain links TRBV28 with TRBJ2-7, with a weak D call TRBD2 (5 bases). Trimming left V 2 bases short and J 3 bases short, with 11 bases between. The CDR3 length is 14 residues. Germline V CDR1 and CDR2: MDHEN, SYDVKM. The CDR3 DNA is TGTGCCAGCAGTTTAAGCCTAGCCAACTACGAGCAGTACTTC. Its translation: CASSLSLANYEQYF.

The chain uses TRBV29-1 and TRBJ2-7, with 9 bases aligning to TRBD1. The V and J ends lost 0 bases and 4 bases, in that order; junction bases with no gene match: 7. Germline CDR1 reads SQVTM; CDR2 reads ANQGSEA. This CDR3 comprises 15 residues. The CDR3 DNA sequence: TGCAGCGTTGAAGATCCTGGGACAGGGTTATACGAGCAGTACTTC. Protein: CSVEDPGTGLYEQYF.

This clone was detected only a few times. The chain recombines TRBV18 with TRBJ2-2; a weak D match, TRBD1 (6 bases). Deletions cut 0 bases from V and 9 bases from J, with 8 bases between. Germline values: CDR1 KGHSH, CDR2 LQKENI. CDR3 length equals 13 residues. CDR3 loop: CASSPPGTRELFF. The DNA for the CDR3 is TGTGCCAGCTCACCACCGGGGACACGGGAGCTGTTTTTT.

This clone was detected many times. The CDR3 spells CASSRAGVETQYF. The CDR3 DNA reads as TGTGCCAGCAGCCGGGCCGGGGTAGAGACCCAGTACTTC. The chain links TRBV4-2 to TRBJ2-5; the D gene is possibly TRBD2 (5 bases). Per the germline V gene, CDR1 is LGHNA and CDR2 is YNFKEQ. Trimming removed 4 bases from V and 4 bases from J, with 10 bases in between. The CDR3 covers 13 residues.

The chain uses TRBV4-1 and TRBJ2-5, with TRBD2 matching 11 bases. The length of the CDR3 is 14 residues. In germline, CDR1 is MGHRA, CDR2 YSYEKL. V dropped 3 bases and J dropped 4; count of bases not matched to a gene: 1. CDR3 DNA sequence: TGCGCCAGCAGCCACGGACTAGCGGGAGAGACCCAGTACTTC. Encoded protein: CASSHGLAGETQYF.

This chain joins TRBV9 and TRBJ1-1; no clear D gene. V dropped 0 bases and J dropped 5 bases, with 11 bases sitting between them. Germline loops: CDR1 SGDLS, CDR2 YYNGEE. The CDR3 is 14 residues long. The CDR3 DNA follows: TGTGCCAGCAGCGTAGAAGAGGTTAGGACTGAAGCTTTCTTT. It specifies CASSVEEVRTEAFF.

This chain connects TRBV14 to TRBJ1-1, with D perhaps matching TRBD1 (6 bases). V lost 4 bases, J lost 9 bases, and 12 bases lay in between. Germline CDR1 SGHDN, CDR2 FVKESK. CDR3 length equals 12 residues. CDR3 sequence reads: CASSPGGRQAFF. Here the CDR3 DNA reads TGTGCCAGCAGCCCCGGGGGCAGACAAGCTTTCTTT.

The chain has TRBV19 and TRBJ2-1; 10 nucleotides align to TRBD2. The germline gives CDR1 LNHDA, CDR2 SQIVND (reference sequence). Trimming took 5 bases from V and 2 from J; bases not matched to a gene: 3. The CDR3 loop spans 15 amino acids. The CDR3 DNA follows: TGTGCCAGTAGTGGGAGCGGGGGGGCCTACAATGAGCAGTTCTTC. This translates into CASSGSGGAYNEQFF. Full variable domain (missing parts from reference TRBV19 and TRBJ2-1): DGGITQSPKYLFRKEGQNVTLSCEQNLNHDAMYWYRQDPGQGLRLIYYSQIVNDFQKGDIAEGYSVSREKKESFPLTVTSAQKNPTAFYLCASSGSGGAYNEQFFGPGTRLTVL.

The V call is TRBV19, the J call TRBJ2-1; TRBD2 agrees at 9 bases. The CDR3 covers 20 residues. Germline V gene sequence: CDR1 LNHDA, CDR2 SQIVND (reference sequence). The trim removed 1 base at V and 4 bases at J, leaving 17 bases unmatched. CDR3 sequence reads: CASSIGGEVSGSPLYNEQFF. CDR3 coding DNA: TGTGCCAGTAGTATAGGTGGGGAGGTTAGCGGGAGTCCCTTGTACAATGAGCAGTTCTTC.

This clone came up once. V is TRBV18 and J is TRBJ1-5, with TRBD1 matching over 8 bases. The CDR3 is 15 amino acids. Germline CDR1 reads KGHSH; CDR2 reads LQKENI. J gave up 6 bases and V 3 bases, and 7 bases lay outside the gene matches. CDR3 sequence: CASSPGQGRGQPQHF. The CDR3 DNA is TGTGCCAGCTCACCCGGACAGGGTCGGGGTCAGCCCCAGCATTTT.

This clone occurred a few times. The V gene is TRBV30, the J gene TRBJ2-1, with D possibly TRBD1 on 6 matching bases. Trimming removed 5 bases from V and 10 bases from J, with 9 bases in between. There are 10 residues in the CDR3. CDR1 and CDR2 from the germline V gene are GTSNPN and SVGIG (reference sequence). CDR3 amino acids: CAWGRGEQFF. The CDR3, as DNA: TGTGCCTGGGGTAGGGGGGAGCAGTTCTTC.

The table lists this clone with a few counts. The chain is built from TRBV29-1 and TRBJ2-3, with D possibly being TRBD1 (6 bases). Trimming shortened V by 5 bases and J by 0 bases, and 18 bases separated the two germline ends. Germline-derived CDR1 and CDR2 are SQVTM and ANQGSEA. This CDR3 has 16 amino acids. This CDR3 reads CSVLKTGTGSTDTQYF. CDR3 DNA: TGCAGCGTTCTAAAAACAGGGACCGGTAGCACAGATACGCAGTATTTT.

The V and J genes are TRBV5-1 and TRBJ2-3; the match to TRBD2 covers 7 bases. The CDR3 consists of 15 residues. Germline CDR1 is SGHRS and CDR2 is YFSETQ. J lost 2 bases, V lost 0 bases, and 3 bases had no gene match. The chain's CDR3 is CASSLDGRLTDTQYF. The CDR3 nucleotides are TGCGCCAGCAGCTTGGACGGGAGGCTCACAGATACGCAGTATTTT.

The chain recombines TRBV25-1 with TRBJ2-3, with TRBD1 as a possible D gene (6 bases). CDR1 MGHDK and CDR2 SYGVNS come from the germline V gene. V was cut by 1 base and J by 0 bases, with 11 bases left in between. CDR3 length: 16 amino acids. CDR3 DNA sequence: TGTGCCAGCAGTGAATTAGGGACAACTAGCACAGATACGCAGTATTTT. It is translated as CASSELGTTSTDTQYF.

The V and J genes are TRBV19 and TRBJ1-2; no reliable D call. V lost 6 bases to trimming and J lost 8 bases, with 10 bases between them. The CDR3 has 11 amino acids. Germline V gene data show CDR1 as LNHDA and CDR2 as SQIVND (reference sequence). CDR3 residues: CASSKNQGYTF. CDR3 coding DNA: TGTGCCAGTAGCAAAAATCAAGGCTACACCTTC.

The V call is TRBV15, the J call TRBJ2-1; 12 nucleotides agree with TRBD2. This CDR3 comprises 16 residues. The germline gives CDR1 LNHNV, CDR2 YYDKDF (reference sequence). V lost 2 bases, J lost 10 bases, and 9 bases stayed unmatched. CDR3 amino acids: CATSRRLAGAAHEQFF. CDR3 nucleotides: TGTGCCACCAGCAGACGACTAGCGGGAGCCGCTCACGAGCAGTTCTTC.

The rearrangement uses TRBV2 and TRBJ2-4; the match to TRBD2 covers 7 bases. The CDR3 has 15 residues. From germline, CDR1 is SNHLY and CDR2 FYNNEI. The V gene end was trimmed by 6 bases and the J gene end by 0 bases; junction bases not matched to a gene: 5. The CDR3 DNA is TGTGCCAGCAGCCGACTAGCAGTAGCCAAAAACATTCAGTACTTC. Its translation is CASSRLAVAKNIQYF.

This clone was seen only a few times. The CDR3: CASSLAGQIYNEQFF. For the CDR3, the DNA is TGTGCCAGCAGCTTAGCGGGACAGATCTACAATGAGCAGTTCTTC. The chain uses TRBV11-3 and TRBJ2-1, with 7 bases fitting TRBD1. This CDR3 comprises 15 residues. V lost 1 base and J lost 3; bases outside the gene matches: 3. Looked up from germline, CDR1 is SGHNT and CDR2 is YENEEA.

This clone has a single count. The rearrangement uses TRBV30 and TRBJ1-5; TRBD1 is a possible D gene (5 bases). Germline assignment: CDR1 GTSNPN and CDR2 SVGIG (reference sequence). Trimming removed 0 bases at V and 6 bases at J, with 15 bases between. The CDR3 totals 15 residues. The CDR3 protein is CAWSVPGRGFQPQHF. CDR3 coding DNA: TGTGCCTGGAGTGTACCGGGGCGCGGGTTTCAGCCCCAGCATTTT.

This CDR3 reads CASSLRGLAYEQYF. The DNA for the CDR3 is TGTGCCAGCAGCTTGCGAGGCCTAGCCTACGAGCAGTACTTC. The chain recombines TRBV5-6 with TRBJ2-7; D is undetermined. V gave up 1 base and J gave up 2 bases, with 10 bases separating them. The length of the CDR3 is 14 residues. Germline loops: CDR1 SGHDT, CDR2 YYEEEE. Drawing the rest from reference TRBV5-6 and TRBJ2-7, the complete variable domain is DAGVTQSPTHLIKTRGQQVTLRCSPKSGHDTVSWYQQALGQGPQFIFQYYEEEERQRGNFPDRFSGHQFPNYSSELNVNALLLGDSALYLCASSLRGLAYEQYFGPGTRLTVT.

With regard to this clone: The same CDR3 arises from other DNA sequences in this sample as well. The CDR3 bases are TGCGCCAGCAGCTTGGTAGCGGGTTCGTACGAGCAGTACTTC. Amino acids: CASSLVAGSYEQYF. The J gene is TRBJ2-7, the V gene TRBV5-1; 7 nucleotides line up with TRBD2. J gave up 4 bases and V 0 bases, and 4 bases lay outside the gene matches. CDR1 SGHRS and CDR2 YFSETQ come from the germline V gene. CDR3 length: 14 residues.